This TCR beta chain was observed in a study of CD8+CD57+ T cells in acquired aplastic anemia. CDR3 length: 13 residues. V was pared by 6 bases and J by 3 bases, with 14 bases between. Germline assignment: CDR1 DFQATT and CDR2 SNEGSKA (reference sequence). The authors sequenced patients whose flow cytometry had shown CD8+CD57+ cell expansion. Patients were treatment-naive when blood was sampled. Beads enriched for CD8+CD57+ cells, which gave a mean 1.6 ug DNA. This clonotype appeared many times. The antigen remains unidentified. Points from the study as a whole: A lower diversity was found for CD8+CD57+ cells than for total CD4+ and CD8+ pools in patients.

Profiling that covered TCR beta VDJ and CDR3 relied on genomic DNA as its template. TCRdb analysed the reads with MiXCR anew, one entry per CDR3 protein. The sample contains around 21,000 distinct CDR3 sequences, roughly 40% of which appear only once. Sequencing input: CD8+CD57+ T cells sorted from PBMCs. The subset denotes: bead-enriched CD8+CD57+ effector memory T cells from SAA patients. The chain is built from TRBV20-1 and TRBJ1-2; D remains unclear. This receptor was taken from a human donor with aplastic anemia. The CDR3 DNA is TGCAGTGCATCCGGGAGGGAAGACTATGGCTACACCTTC. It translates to CSASGREDYGYTF.